A single T cell receptor (beta chain) is shown here with its context. What antigen it recognizes has not been identified. No base quality information exists; no much larger clone differs at one position. The data were obtained in a study of blood T cell repertoires in COVID-19 (TCRdb year 2020). Regarding the study in general: Collaborator samples came from the United States, Italy and Spain and covered acute and convalescent phases of COVID-19. The prospective study material was composed of cDNA or gDNA derived from T cells, B-cell-depleted T cells, or PBMCs. The dataset comprised deeply sampled blood TCRbeta repertoires from subjects exposed to, actively infected with, or recovered from COVID-19. The repertoires were released in a freely available public database meant as a resource for research on the immune response to SARS-CoV-2. Samples were obtained from the ongoing ImmuneRACE study (first 160 participants) and from some 1,300 subjects provided by 6 global collaborators. The sample metadata nearly always contained a de-identified subject ID, COVID-19 status, age in years and sex. HLA class I and class II types, where available, came from metadata supplied by the sample provider rather than from assay-based typing. Overall study outcomes, separate from this receptor: The amount of clinical and demographic metadata varied by source and participant and was provided uncurated.

From a lookup of the germline V gene, CDR1 and CDR2 are SGHRS and YFSETQ. Cut back by 4 bases and 2 bases, the V and J ends lie 10 bases apart. Including the terminal cysteine and phenylalanine, the CDR3 comprises 15 residues. Left in the record is the CDR3 DNA by itself, 45 bases read in frame from the first base. At one collaborating source in Seattle, patients were enrolled during active infection and were followed longitudinally through the course of disease. Collaborating institutions collected whole blood in K2EDTA tubes following their own protocols. For TCRbeta analysis, collaborator samples were shipped as frozen whole blood, as isolated PBMCs, or as DNA extracted from either sample type. The immunoSEQ Assay, a bias-controlled multiplex PCR, was used to amplify TCRbeta CDR3 regions from genomic DNA. The study's processing was this. Nucleated cell counts per sample were estimated from amplification of reference gene primers within the assay. To quantify the absolute abundance of each unique TCRbeta CDR3 rearrangement, sequence reads were collapsed and filtered. For each sample, productive Simpson clonality was calculated by taking the square root of Simpson's diversity index across productive rearrangements. What TCRdb holds here is the immuneACCESS table cut down to in-frame rearrangements. Part of the clones is not present; checked against another copy, under half of the missing clones reflect an unresolved V gene, and the others are unexplained. That table gives V, J and clone size, and the DNA gave D and trimming. The sample table holds some 310,000 clones, of which around 87% were seen once. In total, the top ten clones hold roughly 1% of the sample.

The V and J genes are TRBV5-1 and TRBJ2-6, and TRBD1 may be the D gene, going by 6 matching bases. The sequence came from a woman aged 40 to 55 with COVID-19, enrolled during active disease. Input material: peripheral blood. The DNA sequence follows: TGCGCCAGCAGCCGTTCAGGGGCTGGGGCCAACGTCCTGACTTTC. It encodes CASSRSGAGANVLTF.